This T cell receptor beta chain appears in the sequencing data of a study of blood T cell repertoires in COVID-19. Study background: T cells, B-cell-depleted T cells, or PBMCs supplied cDNA or gDNA.

In the study's own analysis: By means of reference gene primer amplification, nucleated cell counts were estimated. Sequencing was performed with immunoSEQ multiplex PCR; in TCRdb, only in-frame clones are kept and a portion is missing. Clonal size and the V and J genes are those of that table, whereas D and trimming came from the DNA. The sample lists approximately 100,000 clones; 85% were seen once. The length of the CDR3 is 16 residues. After removal of 1 base from V and 2 bases from J, the junction contained 5 bases not matched to a gene. CDR1 is SEHNR, CDR2 FQNEAQ, per germline (reference sequence).

This chain links TRBV7-9 with TRBJ2-5; 9 bases map to TRBD2. Specimen: peripheral blood. The clonotype originates from a human donor in a cohort sampled during active COVID-19. The CDR3 coding sequence is TGTGCCAGCAGCTTAGGAGCGGGGGGCCAACAAGAGACCCAGTACTTC. Translated: CASSLGAGGQQETQYF.